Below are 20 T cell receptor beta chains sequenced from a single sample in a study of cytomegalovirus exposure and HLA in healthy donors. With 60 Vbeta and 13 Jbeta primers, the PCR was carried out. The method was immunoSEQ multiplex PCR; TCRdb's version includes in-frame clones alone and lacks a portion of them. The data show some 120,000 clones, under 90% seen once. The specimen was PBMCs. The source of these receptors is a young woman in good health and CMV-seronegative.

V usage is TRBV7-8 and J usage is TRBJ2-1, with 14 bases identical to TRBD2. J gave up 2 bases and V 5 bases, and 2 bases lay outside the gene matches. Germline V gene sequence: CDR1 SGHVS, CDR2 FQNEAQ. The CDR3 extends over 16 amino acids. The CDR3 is CASSATSGRAYNEQFF. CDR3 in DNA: TGTGCCAGCAGCGCGACTAGCGGGAGGGCCTACAATGAGCAGTTCTTC.

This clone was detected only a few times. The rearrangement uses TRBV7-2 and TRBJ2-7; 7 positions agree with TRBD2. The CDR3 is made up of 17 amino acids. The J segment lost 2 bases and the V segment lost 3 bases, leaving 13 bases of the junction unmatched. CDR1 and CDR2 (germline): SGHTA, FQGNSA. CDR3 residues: CASSFPELASHTYEQYF. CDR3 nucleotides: TGTGCCAGCAGCTTCCCAGAACTAGCGAGCCACACCTACGAGCAGTACTTC. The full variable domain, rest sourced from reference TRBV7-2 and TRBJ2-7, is GAGVSQSPSNKVTEKGKDVELRCDPISGHTALYWYRQSLGQGLEFLIYFQGNSAPDKSGLPSDRFSAERTGGSVSTLTIQRTQQEDSAVYLCASSFPELASHTYEQYFGPGTRLTVT.

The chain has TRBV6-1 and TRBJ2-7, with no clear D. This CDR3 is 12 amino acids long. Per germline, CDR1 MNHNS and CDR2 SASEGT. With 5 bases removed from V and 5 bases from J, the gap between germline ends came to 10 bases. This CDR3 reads CASSRLGNEQYF. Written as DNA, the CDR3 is TGTGCCAGCAGTCGATTGGGCAACGAGCAGTACTTC.

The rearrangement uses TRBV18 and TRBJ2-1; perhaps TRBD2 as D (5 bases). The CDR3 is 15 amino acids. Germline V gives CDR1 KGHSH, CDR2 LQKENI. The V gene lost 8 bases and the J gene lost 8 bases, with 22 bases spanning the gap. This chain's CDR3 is CASHLNPGFSDEQFF. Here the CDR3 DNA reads TGTGCCAGCCACCTTAACCCGGGATTCTCGGATGAGCAGTTCTTC.

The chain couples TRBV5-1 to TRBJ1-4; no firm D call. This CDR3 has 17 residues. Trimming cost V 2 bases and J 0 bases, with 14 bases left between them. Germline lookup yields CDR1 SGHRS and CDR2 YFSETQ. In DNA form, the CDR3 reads TGCGCCAGCAGCTTAATATCCTCCAGCGCAACTAATGAAAAACTGTTTTTT. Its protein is CASSLISSSATNEKLFF.

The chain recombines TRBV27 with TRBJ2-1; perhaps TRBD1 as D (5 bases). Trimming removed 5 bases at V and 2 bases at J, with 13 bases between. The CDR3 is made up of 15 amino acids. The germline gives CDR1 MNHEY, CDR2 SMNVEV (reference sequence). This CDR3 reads CASSASTVPYNEQFF. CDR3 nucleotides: TGTGCCAGCAGTGCGTCGACAGTTCCCTACAATGAGCAGTTCTTC.

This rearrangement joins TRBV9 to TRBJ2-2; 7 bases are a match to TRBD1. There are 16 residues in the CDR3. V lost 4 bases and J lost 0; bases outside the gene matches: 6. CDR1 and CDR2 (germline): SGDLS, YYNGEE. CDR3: CASSPRGQSNTGELFF. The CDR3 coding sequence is TGTGCCAGCAGCCCACGGGGACAGTCGAACACCGGGGAGCTGTTTTTT.

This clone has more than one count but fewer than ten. The CDR3 reads CASSLGVHQETQYF. In DNA form, the CDR3 reads TGTGCCAGCAGCTTAGGAGTTCACCAAGAGACCCAGTACTTC. The V and J genes are TRBV7-2 and TRBJ2-5; D remains unclear. Germline lookup yields CDR1 SGHTA and CDR2 FQGNSA. The CDR3 spans 14 residues. Trimming shortened V by 1 base and J by 0 bases, and 6 bases separated the two germline ends.

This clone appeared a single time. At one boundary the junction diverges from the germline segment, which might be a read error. The CDR3 coding sequence is TGTGCCAGCAGCTCCAACGTAGACAGTAAGTTC. It specifies CASSSNVDSKF. This chain connects TRBV5-4 to TRBJ2-7; a weak D match, TRBD1 (5 bases). The CDR3 has 11 amino acids. Germline CDR1 SGHNT, CDR2 YYREEE (reference sequence).

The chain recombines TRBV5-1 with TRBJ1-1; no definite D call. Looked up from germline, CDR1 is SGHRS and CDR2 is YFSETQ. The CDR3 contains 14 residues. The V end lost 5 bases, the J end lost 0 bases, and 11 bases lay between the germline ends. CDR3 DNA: TGCGCCAGCAGTATACAGACCATGAACACTGAAGCTTTCTTT. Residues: CASSIQTMNTEAFF. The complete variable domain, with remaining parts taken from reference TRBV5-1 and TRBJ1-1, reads KAGVTQTPRYLIKTRGQQVTLSCSPISGHRSVSWYQQTPGQGLQFLFEYFSETQRNKGNFPGRFSGRQFSNSRSEMNVSTLELGDSALYLCASSIQTMNTEAFFGQGTRLTVV.

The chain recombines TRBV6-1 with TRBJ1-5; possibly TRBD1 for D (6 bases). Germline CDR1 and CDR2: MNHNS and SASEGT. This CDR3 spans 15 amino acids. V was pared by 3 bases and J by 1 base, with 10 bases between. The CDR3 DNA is TGTGCCAGCAGTGACAGGGGATCAAGCAATCAGCCCCAGCATTTT. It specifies CASSDRGSSNQPQHF.

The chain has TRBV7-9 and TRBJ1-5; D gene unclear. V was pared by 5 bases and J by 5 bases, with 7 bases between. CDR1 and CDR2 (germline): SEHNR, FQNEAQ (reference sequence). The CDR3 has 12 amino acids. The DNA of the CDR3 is TGTGCCAGCAGCCCCAGTGATCAGCCCCAGCATTTT. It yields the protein CASSPSDQPQHF.

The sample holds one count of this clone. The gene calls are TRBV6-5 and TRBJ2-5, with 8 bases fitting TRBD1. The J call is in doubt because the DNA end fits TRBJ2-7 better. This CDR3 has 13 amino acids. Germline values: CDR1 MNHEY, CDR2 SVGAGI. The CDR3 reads CASSSDRGYEQYF. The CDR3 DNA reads TGTGCCAGCAGTTCCGACAGGGGCTACGAGCAGTACTTC.

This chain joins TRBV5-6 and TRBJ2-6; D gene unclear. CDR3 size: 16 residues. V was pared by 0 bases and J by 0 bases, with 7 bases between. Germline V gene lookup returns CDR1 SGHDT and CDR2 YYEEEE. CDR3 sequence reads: CASSLVVTSGANVLTF. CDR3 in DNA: TGTGCCAGCAGCTTGGTAGTCACCTCTGGGGCCAACGTCCTGACTTTC.

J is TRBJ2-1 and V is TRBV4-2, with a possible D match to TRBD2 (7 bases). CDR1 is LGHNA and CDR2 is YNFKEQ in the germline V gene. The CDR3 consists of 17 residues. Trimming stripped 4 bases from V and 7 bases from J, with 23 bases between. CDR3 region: CASSLVLSGGRKNEQFF. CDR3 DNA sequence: TGTGCCAGCAGCCTCGTCCTATCGGGGGGCAGAAAGAATGAGCAGTTCTTC.

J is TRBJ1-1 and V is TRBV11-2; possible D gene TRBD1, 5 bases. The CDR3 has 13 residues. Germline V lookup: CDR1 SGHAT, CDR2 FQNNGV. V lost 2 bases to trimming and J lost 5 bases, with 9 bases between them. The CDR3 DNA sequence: TGTGCCAGCAGCTTATCTCGGGGGACTGAAGCTTTCTTT. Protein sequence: CASSLSRGTEAFF.

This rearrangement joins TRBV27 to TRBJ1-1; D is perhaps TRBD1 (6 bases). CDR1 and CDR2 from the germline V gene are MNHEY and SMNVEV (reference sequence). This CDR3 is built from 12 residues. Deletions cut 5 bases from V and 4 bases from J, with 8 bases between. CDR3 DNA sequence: TGTGCCAGCAGTCAAGGGGGCACTGAAGCTTTCTTT. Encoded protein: CASSQGGTEAFF.

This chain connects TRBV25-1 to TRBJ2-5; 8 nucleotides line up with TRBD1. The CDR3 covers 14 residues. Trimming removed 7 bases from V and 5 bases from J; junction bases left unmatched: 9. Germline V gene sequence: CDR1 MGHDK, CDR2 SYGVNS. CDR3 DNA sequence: TGTGCCAGCAACCCTACAGGGGGGCCGGAGACCCAGTACTTC. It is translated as CASNPTGGPETQYF. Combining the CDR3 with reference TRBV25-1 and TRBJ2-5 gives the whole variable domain EADIYQTPRYLVIGTGKKITLECSQTMGHDKMYWYQQDPGMELHLIHYSYGVNSTEKGDLSSESTVSRIRTEHFPLTLESARPSHTSQYLCASNPTGGPETQYFGPGTRLLVL.

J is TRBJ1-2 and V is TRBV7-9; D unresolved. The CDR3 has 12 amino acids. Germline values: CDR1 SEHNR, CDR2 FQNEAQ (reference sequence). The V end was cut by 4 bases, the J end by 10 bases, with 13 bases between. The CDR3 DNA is TGTGCCAGCAGCTCCTCGGTACGGTACTACACCTTC. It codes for CASSSSVRYYTF.

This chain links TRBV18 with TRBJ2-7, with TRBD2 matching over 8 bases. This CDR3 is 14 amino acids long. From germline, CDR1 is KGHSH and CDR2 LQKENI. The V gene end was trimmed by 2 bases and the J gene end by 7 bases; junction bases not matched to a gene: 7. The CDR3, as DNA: TGTGCCAGCTCACCAACCGGGAGGGCCTGGGAGCAGTACTTC. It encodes CASSPTGRAWEQYF.